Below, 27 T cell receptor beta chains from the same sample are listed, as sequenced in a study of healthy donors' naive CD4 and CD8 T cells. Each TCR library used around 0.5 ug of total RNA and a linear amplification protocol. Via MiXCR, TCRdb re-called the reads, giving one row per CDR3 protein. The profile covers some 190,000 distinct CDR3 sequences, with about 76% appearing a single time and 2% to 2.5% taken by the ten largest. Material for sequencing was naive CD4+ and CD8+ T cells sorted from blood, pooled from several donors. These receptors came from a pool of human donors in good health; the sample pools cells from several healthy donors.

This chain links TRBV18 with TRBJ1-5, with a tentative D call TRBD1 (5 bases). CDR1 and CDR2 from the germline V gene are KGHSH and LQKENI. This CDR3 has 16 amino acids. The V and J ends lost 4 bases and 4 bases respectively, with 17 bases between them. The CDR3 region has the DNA TGTGCCAGCTCACTTCAGGAACCGACAGTTAATCAGCCCCAGCATTTT. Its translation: CASSLQEPTVNQPQHF.

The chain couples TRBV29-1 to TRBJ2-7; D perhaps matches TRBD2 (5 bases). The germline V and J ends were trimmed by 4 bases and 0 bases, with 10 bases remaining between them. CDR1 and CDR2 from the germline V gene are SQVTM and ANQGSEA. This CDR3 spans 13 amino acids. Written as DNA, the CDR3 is TGCAGCGTTGTGGGAACTAGCTCCTACGAGCAGTACTTC. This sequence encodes CSVVGTSSYEQYF.

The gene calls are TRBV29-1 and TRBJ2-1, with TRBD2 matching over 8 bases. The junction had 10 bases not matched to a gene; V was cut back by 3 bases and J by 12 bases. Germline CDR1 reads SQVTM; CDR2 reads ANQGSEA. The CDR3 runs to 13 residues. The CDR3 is CSVEYQREIAQFF. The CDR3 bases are TGCAGCGTTGAGTACCAGCGGGAGATCGCGCAGTTCTTC.

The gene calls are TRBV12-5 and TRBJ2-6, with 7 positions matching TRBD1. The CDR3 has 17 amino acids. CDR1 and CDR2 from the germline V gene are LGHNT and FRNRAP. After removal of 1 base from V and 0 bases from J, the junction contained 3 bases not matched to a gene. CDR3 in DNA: TGTGCTAGTGGTTTGGGACAGGGAGACTCTGGGGCCAACGTCCTGACTTTC. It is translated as CASGLGQGDSGANVLTF.

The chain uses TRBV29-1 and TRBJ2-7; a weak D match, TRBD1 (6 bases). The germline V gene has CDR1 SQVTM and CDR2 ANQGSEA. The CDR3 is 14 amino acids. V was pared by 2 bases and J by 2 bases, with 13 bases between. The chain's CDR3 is CSVETPGQTYEQYF. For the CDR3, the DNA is TGCAGCGTTGAAACACCGGGACAAACCTACGAGCAGTACTTC.

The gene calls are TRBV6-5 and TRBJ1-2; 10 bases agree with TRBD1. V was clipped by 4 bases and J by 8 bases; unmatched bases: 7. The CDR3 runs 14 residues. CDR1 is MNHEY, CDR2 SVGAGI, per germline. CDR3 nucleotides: TGTGCCAGCAGTTCCGGGACAGGGGAGGCCGGCTACACCTTC. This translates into CASSSGTGEAGYTF.

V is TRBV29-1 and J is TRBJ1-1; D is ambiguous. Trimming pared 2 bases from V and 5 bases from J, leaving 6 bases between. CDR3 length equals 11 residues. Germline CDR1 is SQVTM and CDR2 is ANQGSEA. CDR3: CSVERPTEAFF. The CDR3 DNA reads TGCAGCGTTGAAAGACCTACTGAAGCTTTCTTT.

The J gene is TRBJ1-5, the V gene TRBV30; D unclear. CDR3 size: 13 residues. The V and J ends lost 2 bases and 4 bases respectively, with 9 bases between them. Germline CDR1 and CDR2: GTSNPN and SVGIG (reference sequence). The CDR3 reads CAWSPFDNQPQHF. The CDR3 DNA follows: TGTGCCTGGAGTCCCTTTGATAATCAGCCCCAGCATTTT.

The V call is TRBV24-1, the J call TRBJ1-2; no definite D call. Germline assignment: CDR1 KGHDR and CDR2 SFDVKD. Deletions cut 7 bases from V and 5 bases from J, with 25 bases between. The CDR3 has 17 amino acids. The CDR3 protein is CATSRGRTRRWVYGYTF. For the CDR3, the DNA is TGTGCCACCAGCCGTGGGAGAACCAGGAGGTGGGTTTATGGCTACACCTTC.

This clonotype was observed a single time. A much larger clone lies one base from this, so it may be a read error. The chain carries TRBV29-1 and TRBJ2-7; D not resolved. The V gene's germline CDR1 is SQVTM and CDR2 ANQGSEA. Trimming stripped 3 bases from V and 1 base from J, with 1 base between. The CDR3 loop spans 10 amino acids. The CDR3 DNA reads TGCAGCGTTGAGTCCTACGAGCAGTACTTC. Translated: CSVESYEQYF.

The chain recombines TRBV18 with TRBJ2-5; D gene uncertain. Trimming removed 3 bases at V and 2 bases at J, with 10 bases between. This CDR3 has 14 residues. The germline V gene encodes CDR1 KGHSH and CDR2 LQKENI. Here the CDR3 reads CASSPYANQETQYF. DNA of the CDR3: TGTGCCAGCTCACCGTACGCCAATCAAGAGACCCAGTACTTC.

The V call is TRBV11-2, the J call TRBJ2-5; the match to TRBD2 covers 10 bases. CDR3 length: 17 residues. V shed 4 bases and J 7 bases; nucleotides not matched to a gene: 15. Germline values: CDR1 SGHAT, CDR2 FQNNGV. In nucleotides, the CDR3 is TGTGCCAGCAGCTCCCTCGTCGGGACTAGCGAGAGCAGGACCCAGTACTTC. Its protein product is CASSSLVGTSESRTQYF.

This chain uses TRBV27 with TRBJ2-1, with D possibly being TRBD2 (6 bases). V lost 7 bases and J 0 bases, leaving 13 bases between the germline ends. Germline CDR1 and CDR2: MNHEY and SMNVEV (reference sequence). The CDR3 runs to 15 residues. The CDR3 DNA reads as TGTGCCAGCACCCCGGGAGCGAGCTCCTACAATGAGCAGTTCTTC. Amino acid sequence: CASTPGASSYNEQFF.

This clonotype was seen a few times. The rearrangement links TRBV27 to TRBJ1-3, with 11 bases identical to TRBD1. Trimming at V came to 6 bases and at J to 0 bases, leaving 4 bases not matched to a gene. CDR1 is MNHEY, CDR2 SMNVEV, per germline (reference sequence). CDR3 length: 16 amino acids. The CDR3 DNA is TGTGCCAGCAGGTCCGGGACAGGGGGCTCTGGAAACACCATATATTTT. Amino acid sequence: CASRSGTGGSGNTIYF.

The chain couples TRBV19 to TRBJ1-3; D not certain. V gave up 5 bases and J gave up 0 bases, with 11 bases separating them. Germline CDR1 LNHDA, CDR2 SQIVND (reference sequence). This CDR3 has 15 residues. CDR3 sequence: CASSATLSSGNTIYF. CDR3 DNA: TGTGCCAGTAGTGCAACACTGAGCTCTGGAAACACCATATATTTT.

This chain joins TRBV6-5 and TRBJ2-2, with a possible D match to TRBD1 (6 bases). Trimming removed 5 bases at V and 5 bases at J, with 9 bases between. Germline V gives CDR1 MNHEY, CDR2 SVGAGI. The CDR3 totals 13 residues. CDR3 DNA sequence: TGTGCCAGCAGTAAACAGGGAACCGGGGAGCTGTTTTTT. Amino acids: CASSKQGTGELFF.

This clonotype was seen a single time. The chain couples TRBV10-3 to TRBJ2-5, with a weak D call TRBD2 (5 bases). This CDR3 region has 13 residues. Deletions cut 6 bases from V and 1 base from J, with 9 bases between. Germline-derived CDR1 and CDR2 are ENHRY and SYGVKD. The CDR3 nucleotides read TGTGCCATCAGACCTAGCACCCAAGAGACCCAGTACTTC. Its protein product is CAIRPSTQETQYF.

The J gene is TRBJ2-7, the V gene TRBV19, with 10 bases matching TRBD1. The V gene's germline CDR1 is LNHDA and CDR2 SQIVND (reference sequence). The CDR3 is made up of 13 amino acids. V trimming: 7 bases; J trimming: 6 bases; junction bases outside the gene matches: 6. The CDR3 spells CASMRDRGLEQYF. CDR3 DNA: TGTGCCAGTATGCGGGACAGGGGCCTCGAGCAGTACTTC.

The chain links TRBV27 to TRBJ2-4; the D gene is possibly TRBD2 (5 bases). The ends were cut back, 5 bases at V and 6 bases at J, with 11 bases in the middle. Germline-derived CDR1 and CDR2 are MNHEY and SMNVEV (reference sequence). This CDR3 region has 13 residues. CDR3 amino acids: CASSRTEGNIQYF. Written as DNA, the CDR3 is TGTGCCAGCAGTCGAACTGAGGGAAACATTCAGTACTTC.

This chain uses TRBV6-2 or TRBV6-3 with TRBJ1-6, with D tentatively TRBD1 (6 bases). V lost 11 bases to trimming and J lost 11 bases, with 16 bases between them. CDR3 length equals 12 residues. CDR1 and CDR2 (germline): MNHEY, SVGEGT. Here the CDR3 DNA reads TGTGCCTGCGGGGGGCCGAGTCCACCCCTCCACTTT. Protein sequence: CACGGPSPPLHF.

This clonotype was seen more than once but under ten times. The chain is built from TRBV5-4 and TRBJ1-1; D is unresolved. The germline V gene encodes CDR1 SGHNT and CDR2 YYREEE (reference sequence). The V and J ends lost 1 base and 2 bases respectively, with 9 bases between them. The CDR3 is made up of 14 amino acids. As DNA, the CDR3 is TGTGCCAGCAGCTTGCGAGGCAGAAACACTGAAGCTTTCTTT. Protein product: CASSLRGRNTEAFF.

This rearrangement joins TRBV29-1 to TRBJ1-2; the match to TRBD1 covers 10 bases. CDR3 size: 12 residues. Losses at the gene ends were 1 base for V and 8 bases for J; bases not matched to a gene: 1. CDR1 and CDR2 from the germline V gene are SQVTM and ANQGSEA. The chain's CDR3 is CSVEGQGAGYTF. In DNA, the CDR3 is TGCAGCGTTGAAGGACAGGGGGCCGGCTACACCTTC.

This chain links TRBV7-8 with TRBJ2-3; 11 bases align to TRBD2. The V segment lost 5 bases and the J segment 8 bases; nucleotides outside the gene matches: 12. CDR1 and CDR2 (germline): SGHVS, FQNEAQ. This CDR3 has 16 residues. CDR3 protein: CASSPQLAGVIGTQYF. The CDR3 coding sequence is TGTGCCAGCAGCCCGCAACTAGCGGGAGTAATTGGTACGCAGTATTTT.

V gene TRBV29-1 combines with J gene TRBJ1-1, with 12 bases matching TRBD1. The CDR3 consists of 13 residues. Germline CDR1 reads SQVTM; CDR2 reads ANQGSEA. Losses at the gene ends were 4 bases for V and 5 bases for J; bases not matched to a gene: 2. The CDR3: CSVVGQGATEAFF. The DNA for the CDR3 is TGCAGCGTTGTGGGACAGGGGGCTACTGAAGCTTTCTTT.

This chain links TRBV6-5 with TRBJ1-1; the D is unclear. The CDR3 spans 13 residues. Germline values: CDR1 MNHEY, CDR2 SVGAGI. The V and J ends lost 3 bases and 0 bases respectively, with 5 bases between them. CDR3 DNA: TGTGCCAGCAGTTATTTTATGAACACTGAAGCTTTCTTT. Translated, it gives CASSYFMNTEAFF.

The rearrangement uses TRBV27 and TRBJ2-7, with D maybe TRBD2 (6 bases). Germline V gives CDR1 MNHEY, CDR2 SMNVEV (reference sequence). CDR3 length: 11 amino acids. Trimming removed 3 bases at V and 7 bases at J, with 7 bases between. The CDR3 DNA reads TGTGCCAGCAGTTTCGGGAGAGAGCAGTACTTC. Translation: CASSFGREQYF.

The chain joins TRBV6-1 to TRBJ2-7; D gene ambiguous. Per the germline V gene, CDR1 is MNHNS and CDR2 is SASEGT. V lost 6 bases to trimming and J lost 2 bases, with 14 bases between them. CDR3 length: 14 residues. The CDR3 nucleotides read TGTGCCAGCAGCCAGCGAGCGCCCCCCTACGAGCAGTACTTC. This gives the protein CASSQRAPPYEQYF.